The 15 T cell receptor beta chains reported below all come from one sample, sequenced in a study of OX40 agonist ivuxolimab in advanced cancers. Repertoires were generated with immunoSEQ multiplex PCR, while TCRdb's copy carries only in-frame clones and drops some. The sample includes 85,000 to 130,000 clones, 90% of them seen just once. The sample here was CD4+ or CD8+ T cells sorted from blood, taken in a trial of the OX40 agonist ivuxolimab. The receptors come from an adult with an advanced solid tumor such as melanoma, head and neck, liver or kidney cancer.

V gene TRBV5-5 combines with J gene TRBJ2-7, with 12 positions matching TRBD1. This CDR3 is built from 15 residues. Germline lookup yields CDR1 SGHKS and CDR2 YYEKEE (reference sequence). After removal of 4 bases from V and 7 bases from J, the junction contained 9 bases not matched to a gene. CDR3 region: CASSNPGQGALEQYF. Here the CDR3 DNA reads TGTGCCAGCAGCAATCCGGGACAGGGGGCTTTAGAGCAGTACTTC.

The V call is TRBV6-5, the J call TRBJ1-2; no reliable D call. The CDR3 runs to 15 residues. The germline V gene has CDR1 MNHEY and CDR2 SVGAGI. The V and J ends lost 6 bases and 8 bases respectively, with 22 bases between them. CDR3 loop: CASSLYPDRNRGYTF. For the CDR3, the DNA is TGTGCCAGCAGCCTTTACCCGGACCGCAATAGGGGCTACACCTTC.

The chain links TRBV7-9 to TRBJ1-4, with a possible D match to TRBD1 (6 bases). CDR1 and CDR2 from the germline V gene are SEHNR and FQNEAQ (reference sequence). The length of the CDR3 is 15 residues. The V gene lost 6 bases and the J gene lost 4 bases, with 15 bases spanning the gap. This chain's CDR3 is CASSAQTGYNEKLFF. In DNA, the CDR3 is TGTGCCAGCAGTGCGCAGACAGGATATAATGAAAAACTGTTTTTT. Variable domain in full (rest from reference TRBV7-9 and TRBJ1-4): DTGVSQNPRHKITKRGQNVTFRCDPISEHNRLYWYRQTLGQGPEFLTYFQNEAQLEKSRLLSDRFSAERPKGSFSTLEIQRTEQGDSAMYLCASSAQTGYNEKLFFGSGTQLSVL.

The rearrangement joins TRBV2 to TRBJ2-2; the D gene is possibly TRBD1 (6 bases). The germline V gene has CDR1 SNHLY and CDR2 FYNNEI. This CDR3 region has 15 residues. The V end lost 7 bases, the J end lost 0 bases, and 12 bases lay between the germline ends. The CDR3 DNA reads as TGTGCCAGCACCGACAGGTTCGCGAACACCGGGGAGCTGTTTTTT. Translated: CASTDRFANTGELFF.

This rearrangement joins TRBV7-2 to TRBJ2-7, with no clear D. V lost 5 bases to trimming and J lost 2 bases, with 4 bases between them. In germline, CDR1 is SGHTA, CDR2 FQGNSA. The CDR3 runs 11 residues. For the CDR3, the DNA is TGTGCCAGCAGCGGACCCTACGAGCAGTACTTC. Encoded protein: CASSGPYEQYF.

V usage is TRBV5-1 and J usage is TRBJ1-2; TRBD1 aligns across 8 bases. In germline, CDR1 is SGHRS, CDR2 YFSETQ. There are 15 residues in the CDR3. V gave up 0 bases and J gave up 10 bases; unmatched junction bases: 11. CDR3 region: CASSLGDRSGKDYTF. The CDR3 DNA is TGCGCCAGCAGCTTGGGGGACAGGTCCGGGAAGGACTACACCTTC.

This chain uses TRBV28 with TRBJ2-2; 7 bases align to TRBD1. V lost 5 bases to trimming and J lost 4 bases; unmatched junction nucleotides: 10. The CDR3 is 16 residues long. CDR1 and CDR2 (germline): MDHEN, SYDVKM. The CDR3 bases are TGTGCCAGCAGTCCGGCGGCAGGGGGTAGCACCGGGGAGCTGTTTTTT. This codes for CASSPAAGGSTGELFF.

J is TRBJ1-4 and V is TRBV11-2, with D tentatively TRBD1 (6 bases). Trimming pared 6 bases from V and 8 bases from J, leaving 10 bases between. CDR1 and CDR2 from the germline V gene are SGHAT and FQNNGV. The CDR3 is 12 residues long. CDR3 in DNA: TGTGCCAGCAGAATCACAGGGGAAAAACTGTTTTTT. Protein product: CASRITGEKLFF.

The chain combines TRBV7-3 with TRBJ2-5, with 7 bases that match TRBD2. V lost 10 bases, J lost 0 bases, and 26 bases stayed unmatched. CDR3 length: 20 residues. Looked up from germline, CDR1 is SGHTA and CDR2 is FQGTGA. CDR3 bases: TGTGCCACCTGCCCCGGGGTTGTAAGACTAGCCAAAACAAACCAAGAGACCCAGTACTTC. It yields the protein CATCPGVVRLAKTNQETQYF.

The chain's CDR3 is CAWSVHSGGYTF. Here the CDR3 DNA reads TGTGCCTGGAGTGTACACAGTGGAGGCTACACCTTC. J is TRBJ1-2 and V is TRBV30; D not certain. This CDR3 is 12 amino acids long. The ends were cut back, 0 bases at V and 8 bases at J, with 10 bases in the middle. Germline V gene sequence: CDR1 GTSNPN, CDR2 SVGIG (reference sequence).

The chain has TRBV6-6 and TRBJ1-1; the match to TRBD1 covers 10 bases. Trimming removed 2 bases from V and 2 bases from J; junction bases left unmatched: 5. The CDR3 runs to 16 residues. Germline CDR1 is MNHNY and CDR2 is SVGAGI (reference sequence). Here the CDR3 DNA reads TGTGCCAGCAGTTACCCCCGGGACAGGGGAAACACTGAAGCTTTCTTT. This gives the protein CASSYPRDRGNTEAFF.

This chain connects TRBV10-3 to TRBJ2-2; D possibly corresponds to TRBD1 (6 bases). Trimming took 2 bases from V and 2 from J, leaving 15 bases between them. Germline CDR1 ENHRY, CDR2 SYGVKD. The CDR3 runs 17 residues. CDR3 protein: CAISERQGRSNTGELFF. The CDR3 nucleotides are TGTGCCATCAGTGAGCGGCAGGGGCGTTCAAACACCGGGGAGCTGTTTTTT.

The rearrangement joins TRBV4-1 to TRBJ2-2, with unresolved D. V dropped 1 base and J dropped 3 bases, with 12 bases sitting between them. Germline CDR1 MGHRA, CDR2 YSYEKL. The CDR3 is 16 amino acids. This CDR3 is CASSQGRLRDTGELFF. The CDR3 nucleotides are TGCGCCAGCAGCCAAGGGCGTTTACGGGACACCGGGGAGCTGTTTTTT.

The chain is built from TRBV5-1 and TRBJ1-1; no reliable D call. Trimming took off 5 bases at V and 1 base at J, with 9 bases between the two ends. In germline, CDR1 is SGHRS, CDR2 YFSETQ. The CDR3 covers 13 residues. CDR3 sequence: CASSREENTEAFF. In DNA, the CDR3 is TGCGCCAGCAGTCGGGAGGAGAACACTGAAGCTTTCTTT. The entire variable domain, with the rest obtained from reference TRBV5-1 and TRBJ1-1, is as follows: KAGVTQTPRYLIKTRGQQVTLSCSPISGHRSVSWYQQTPGQGLQFLFEYFSETQRNKGNFPGRFSGRQFSNSRSEMNVSTLELGDSALYLCASSREENTEAFFGQGTRLTVV.

The chain links TRBV7-2 to TRBJ2-3; TRBD2 matches 15 bases. Germline-derived CDR1 and CDR2 are SGHTA and FQGNSA. The CDR3 has 16 residues. J was trimmed by 11 bases and V by 4 bases; bases with no gene match: 10. This chain's CDR3 is CASSYGLAGGHAGQYF. CDR3 DNA sequence: TGTGCCAGCAGCTACGGACTAGCGGGGGGGCATGCGGGGCAGTATTTT.